What follows are 30 T cell receptor beta chains derived from one specimen sequenced in a study of beta chain features in type 1 diabetes. Findings of the study overall: Researchers report that Type 1 diabetes patients had moderately but significantly shorter TCRB CDR3s across all four CD4+ subsets.

Every bit of the isolated RNA underwent reverse transcription, so sequencing read expressed TCRB transcripts. Assay used: immunoSEQ multiplex PCR; TCRdb lists only in-frame clones, some missing. The data contain around 250,000 clones, approximately 14% of them seen just once; the ten biggest clones take up approximately 0.018%. These receptors' antigens are unknown. Sequenced input: naive CD4+ T cells from blood. These receptors all come from a man aged 25 to 40 with type 1 diabetes.

This chain connects TRBV29-1 to TRBJ2-3; 7 nucleotides align to TRBD1. The germline gives CDR1 SQVTM, CDR2 ANQGSEA. This CDR3 region has 15 residues. V lost 7 bases and J lost 4; bases outside the gene matches: 14. This CDR3 is CSGAVNRGVADTQYF. The CDR3 DNA follows: TGCAGCGGAGCTGTTAACAGGGGAGTTGCAGATACGCAGTATTTT.

The chain links TRBV5-1 to TRBJ2-5; possibly TRBD1 for D (5 bases). V lost 7 bases, J lost 5 bases, and 12 bases lay in between. The germline V gene encodes CDR1 SGHRS and CDR2 YFSETQ. This CDR3 region has 12 residues. The CDR3 spells CASSPGWETQYF. The CDR3 DNA follows: TGCGCCAGCTCCCCAGGGTGGGAGACCCAGTACTTC.

The V and J genes are TRBV27 and TRBJ2-7; 9 nucleotides match TRBD1. The CDR3 extends over 16 amino acids. Per the germline V gene, CDR1 is MNHEY and CDR2 is SMNVEV (reference sequence). V lost 6 bases, J lost 0 bases, and 9 bases stayed unmatched. This CDR3 is CASRPGTGSASYEQYF. CDR3 DNA: TGTGCCAGCAGACCGGGGACAGGGTCGGCCTCCTACGAGCAGTACTTC.

The chain combines TRBV29-1 with TRBJ1-1, with D tentatively TRBD1 (6 bases). The CDR3 sequence is 12 residues long. The V and J ends lost 8 bases and 0 bases respectively, with 10 bases between them. The germline V gene encodes CDR1 SQVTM and CDR2 ANQGSEA. CDR3 protein: CSWGHMNTEAFF. The CDR3 DNA is TGCAGCTGGGGGCACATGAACACTGAAGCTTTCTTT.

This clone was observed a few times. This chain joins TRBV27 and TRBJ2-3; the match to TRBD2 covers 7 bases. The CDR3 is made up of 19 amino acids. CDR1 MNHEY and CDR2 SMNVEV come from the germline V gene (reference sequence). V lost 4 bases to trimming and J lost 1 base; unmatched junction nucleotides: 17. The CDR3 DNA sequence: TGTGCCAGCAGTTATGGGAGCTGGGGGGGAACTAGCGGCACAGATACGCAGTATTTT. Protein sequence: CASSYGSWGGTSGTDTQYF.

The chain is built from TRBV5-6 and TRBJ1-5, with D possibly TRBD1 on 5 matching bases. CDR1 SGHDT and CDR2 YYEEEE come from the germline V gene. Trimming removed 4 bases at V and 5 bases at J, with 10 bases between. This CDR3 spans 13 amino acids. CDR3: CASSRGEDQPQHF. CDR3 bases: TGTGCCAGCAGCAGGGGTGAAGATCAGCCCCAGCATTTT.

This clone has only a few counts. The chain links TRBV10-2 to TRBJ2-5, with TRBD1 matching 9 bases. Germline V gene data show CDR1 as WSHSY and CDR2 as SAAADI. The CDR3 length is 12 residues. After removal of 6 bases from V and 5 bases from J, the junction contained 1 base not matched to a gene. The CDR3 loop is CASSGQGETQYF. CDR3 bases: TGCGCCAGCAGCGGACAGGGGGAGACCCAGTACTTC.

This clone was picked up a small number of times. J is TRBJ2-6 and V is TRBV2; D is possibly TRBD2 (5 bases). Trimming shortened V by 3 bases and J by 2 bases, and 8 bases separated the two germline ends. Germline CDR1 and CDR2: SNHLY and FYNNEI. The CDR3 is 15 amino acids. In nucleotides, the CDR3 is TGTGCCAGCAGTGAGGAGACTACTGGGGCCAACGTCCTGACTTTC. This sequence encodes CASSEETTGANVLTF. Supplemented by reference TRBV2 and TRBJ2-6, the full variable domain reads EPEVTQTPSHQVTQMGQEVILRCVPISNHLYFYWYRQILGQKVEFLVSFYNNEISEKSEIFDDQFSVERPDGSNFTLKIRSTKLEDSAMYFCASSEETTGANVLTFGAGSRLTVL.

CDR3 residues: CSAEKVNTIYF. CDR3 in DNA: TGCAGTGCAGAGAAAGTAAACACCATATATTTT. The chain combines TRBV20-1 with TRBJ1-3; no firm D call. There are 11 residues in the CDR3. From germline, CDR1 is DFQATT and CDR2 SNEGSKA (reference sequence). V was cut by 6 bases and J by 6 bases, with 9 bases left in between.

The V and J genes are TRBV30 and TRBJ2-7, with D maybe TRBD2 (5 bases). This CDR3 contains 13 residues. Germline V gene lookup returns CDR1 GTSNPN and CDR2 SVGIG (reference sequence). V lost 5 bases and J lost 7, with 18 bases in between. The CDR3 DNA sequence: TGTGCCTGGTCTCGGGCCTCCACGGGGGAGCAGTACTTC. Protein sequence: CAWSRASTGEQYF.

This chain links TRBV29-1 with TRBJ2-7; 7 bases are shared with TRBD1. With V trimmed by 7 bases and J by 6 bases, 12 bases remained unmatched. The CDR3 is made up of 13 amino acids. Germline CDR1 is SQVTM and CDR2 is ANQGSEA. Written as DNA, the CDR3 is TGCAGCGCCCTGGTACAGGGGCATGGCGAGCAGTACTTC. This codes for CSALVQGHGEQYF.

This clone has only a few counts. The chain joins TRBV9 to TRBJ2-1, with D perhaps matching TRBD1 (6 bases). CDR3 size: 15 residues. Trimming took 5 bases from V and 3 from J, leaving 15 bases between them. Germline V gives CDR1 SGDLS, CDR2 YYNGEE. CDR3 sequence reads: CASSSTGSDYNEQFF. The DNA of the CDR3 is TGTGCCAGCAGTTCTACAGGGTCCGACTACAATGAGCAGTTCTTC.

The chain uses TRBV7-2 and TRBJ2-1; 7 bases are shared with TRBD2. Looked up from germline, CDR1 is SGHTA and CDR2 is FQGNSA. After removal of 1 base from V and 6 bases from J, the junction contained 9 bases not matched to a gene. This CDR3 comprises 16 residues. CDR3 protein: CASSLGPAGTGNEQFF. The CDR3 DNA follows: TGTGCCAGCAGCTTAGGTCCAGCGGGGACGGGCAATGAGCAGTTCTTC. Filled out from reference TRBV7-2 and TRBJ2-1, the complete variable domain reads GAGVSQSPSNKVTEKGKDVELRCDPISGHTALYWYRQSLGQGLEFLIYFQGNSAPDKSGLPSDRFSAERTGGSVSTLTIQRTQQEDSAVYLCASSLGPAGTGNEQFFGPGTRLTVL.

This clone was seen a handful of times. The V call is TRBV28, the J call TRBJ1-2; 8 nucleotides agree with TRBD1. Germline V CDR1 and CDR2: MDHEN, SYDVKM. The CDR3 runs to 14 residues. Losses at the gene ends were 5 bases for V and 4 bases for J; bases not matched to a gene: 6. CDR3 bases: TGTGCCAGCAGTACACGGACAGGGTCCTATGGCTACACCTTC. This gives the protein CASSTRTGSYGYTF.

The sample holds a few counts of this clone. The chain recombines TRBV18 with TRBJ2-3; 13 nucleotides align to TRBD2. Trimming at V came to 3 bases and at J to 7 bases, leaving 7 bases not matched to a gene. Looked up from germline, CDR1 is KGHSH and CDR2 is LQKENI. The CDR3 consists of 16 residues. The CDR3 DNA reads as TGTGCCAGCTCACCGGGACTAGCGGGAAAGACTTATACGCAGTATTTT. Translated, it gives CASSPGLAGKTYTQYF.

V and J are TRBV5-1 and TRBJ2-1, with 7 positions matching TRBD2. This CDR3 is built from 17 residues. Germline V gene lookup returns CDR1 SGHRS and CDR2 YFSETQ. V gave up 3 bases and J gave up 0 bases; unmatched junction bases: 9. The CDR3 DNA reads as TGCGCCAGCAGCTCCGAGCGGGGCTATAGCTCCTACAATGAGCAGTTCTTC. This sequence encodes CASSSERGYSSYNEQFF.

This clone was counted a few times. The rearrangement uses TRBV25-1 and TRBJ1-2; weak D call: TRBD1 (5 bases). Germline CDR1 MGHDK, CDR2 SYGVNS. Trimming took 4 bases from V and 6 from J, leaving 24 bases between them. The CDR3 spans 17 residues. CDR3: CASSGSGDLTGIDGYTF. For the CDR3, the DNA is TGTGCCAGCAGTGGGTCGGGGGACCTCACGGGGATTGATGGCTACACCTTC.

V and J are TRBV9 and TRBJ2-7; possible D gene TRBD1, 5 bases. V lost 6 bases, J lost 3 bases, and 19 bases lay in between. CDR1 is SGDLS, CDR2 YYNGEE, per germline. There are 15 residues in the CDR3. The CDR3 region has the DNA TGTGCCAGCAACCCGAATGGTGGACATGACTACGAGCAGTACTTC. It specifies CASNPNGGHDYEQYF. Full variable domain (remainder filled in from reference TRBV9 and TRBJ2-7): DSGVTQTPKHLITATGQRVTLRCSPRSGDLSVYWYQQSLDQGLQFLIQYYNGEERAKGNILERFSAQQFPDLHSELNLSSLELGDSALYFCASNPNGGHDYEQYFGPGTRLTVT.

The V call is TRBV19, the J call TRBJ2-2, with D unclear. The V end lost 0 bases, the J end lost 4 bases, and 6 bases lay between the germline ends. The length of the CDR3 is 14 residues. Per the germline V gene, CDR1 is LNHDA and CDR2 is SQIVND (reference sequence). In DNA, the CDR3 is TGTGCCAGTAGTATAGATCGGAGCACCGGGGAGCTGTTTTTT. Translation gives CASSIDRSTGELFF.

This clone was seen a few times. The rearrangement joins TRBV16 to TRBJ1-2; 7 positions agree with TRBD1. The CDR3 is made up of 13 amino acids. Germline trimming cut 1 base from V and 6 bases from J; bases unmatched to any gene: 2. CDR1 and CDR2 (germline): KGHSY, FQNENV. CDR3 amino acids: CASSQLGTDGYTF. As DNA, the CDR3 is TGTGCCAGCAGCCAATTGGGGACAGATGGCTACACCTTC.

This clone was counted a few times. This chain links TRBV2 with TRBJ1-1, with D hard to call. The germline V gene has CDR1 SNHLY and CDR2 FYNNEI. The ends were cut back, 6 bases at V and 1 base at J, with 15 bases in the middle. This CDR3 is 15 amino acids long. CDR3 sequence (DNA): TGTGCCAGCAGCAAAAGAGAAGCGGCGAACACTGAAGCTTTCTTT. Translation gives CASSKREAANTEAFF.

The J gene is TRBJ2-5, the V gene TRBV30; a possible D gene is TRBD2 (5 bases). Germline V gene data show CDR1 as GTSNPN and CDR2 as SVGIG (reference sequence). The CDR3 is 13 amino acids. Trimming took 4 bases from V and 2 from J, leaving 11 bases between them. For the CDR3, the DNA is TGTGCCTGGACCCTGGACTCTCAAGAGACCCAGTACTTC. This gives the protein CAWTLDSQETQYF.

This clone turned up a few times. The chain is built from TRBV5-1 and TRBJ1-1; no clear D gene. V lost 0 bases, J lost 6 bases, and 9 bases lay in between. Germline loops: CDR1 SGHRS, CDR2 YFSETQ. The length of the CDR3 is 13 residues. The CDR3: CASSLAGIAEAFF. The CDR3 DNA follows: TGCGCCAGCAGCTTGGCCGGGATCGCTGAAGCTTTCTTT.

The chain has TRBV30 and TRBJ1-2; D is unresolved. The CDR3 runs 14 residues. V was trimmed by 4 bases and J by 3 bases, leaving 15 bases between them. The germline gives CDR1 GTSNPN, CDR2 SVGIG (reference sequence). The CDR3 loop reads CAWILDHGDYGYTF. The CDR3 DNA reads as TGTGCCTGGATTTTGGACCACGGGGACTATGGCTACACCTTC.

The CDR3 nucleotides are TGTGCCAGCAGTGATGCAGGCGTCTATGAGCAGTTCTTC. Residues: CASSDAGVYEQFF. The J gene is TRBJ2-1, the V gene TRBV2, with unresolved D. The CDR3 spans 13 residues. Looked up from germline, CDR1 is SNHLY and CDR2 is FYNNEI. Trimming pared 3 bases from V and 8 bases from J, leaving 11 bases between.

The J gene is TRBJ2-5, the V gene TRBV5-6; possible D gene TRBD2, 6 bases. V shed 1 base and J shed 3 bases, with 16 bases lying between them. The CDR3 has 16 amino acids. Looked up from germline, CDR1 is SGHDT and CDR2 is YYEEEE. The CDR3 region is CASSLLPGTGEETQYF. In DNA, the CDR3 is TGTGCCAGCAGCTTGCTTCCTGGGACGGGAGAAGAGACCCAGTACTTC.

The rearrangement joins TRBV9 to TRBJ2-3; 8 bases match TRBD2. There are 16 residues in the CDR3. From germline, CDR1 is SGDLS and CDR2 YYNGEE. J was trimmed by 5 bases and V by 3 bases; bases with no gene match: 11. The CDR3 reads CASSADLPGGGDTQYF. CDR3 nucleotide sequence: TGTGCCAGCAGCGCCGACCTGCCGGGGGGGGGAGATACGCAGTATTTT.

The J gene is TRBJ2-7, the V gene TRBV27, with 13 bases lining up with TRBD2. Germline-derived CDR1 and CDR2 are MNHEY and SMNVEV (reference sequence). The V gene end was trimmed by 0 bases and the J gene end by 6 bases; junction bases not matched to a gene: 8. The CDR3 spans 17 residues. CDR3 loop: CASSLSPPGLAGREQYF. As DNA, the CDR3 is TGTGCCAGCAGTTTATCCCCCCCGGGACTAGCGGGACGCGAGCAGTACTTC.

The chain combines TRBV7-9 with TRBJ1-2; D not resolved. Germline V gene sequence: CDR1 SEHNR, CDR2 FQNEAQ (reference sequence). The CDR3 is 13 residues long. Trimming took 1 base from V and 7 from J, leaving 10 bases between them. CDR3 nucleotide sequence: TGTGCCAGCAGCTTAGTGGCTGGTGGTGGCTACACCTTC. This codes for CASSLVAGGGYTF.

This clone was picked up a small number of times. The chain has TRBV30 and TRBJ2-1, with D uncertain. The CDR3 spans 10 residues. V was shortened by 4 bases and J by 8 bases, with 6 bases between the two germline ends. Germline loops: CDR1 GTSNPN, CDR2 SVGIG (reference sequence). CDR3 sequence: CAWMRDEQFF. For the CDR3, the DNA is TGTGCCTGGATGCGTGATGAGCAGTTCTTC.